This TCR beta chain was captured in a study of T cell responses to AZD1222 COVID-19 vaccine. Study at large: Pooled in the analysis were second doses at about 4 or about 12 weeks.

With respect to this clone: As yet, its antigen is unknown.

The protocol was immunoSEQ multiplex PCR, while the TCRdb copy is restricted to in-frame clones and leaves out a portion. This repertoire shows just under 55,000 clones, approximately 90% found once; its top ten account for around 4%. Overall study results and limits: The study found vaccine-associated CD4 TCRs spanning spike, dominant at 160-218 and 743-854. Reportedly, close to half of spike-specific TCRs are directed against unmutated variant regions. Donors skewed white British and female; clonal diversity was possibly underestimated.

The CDR3 has 12 amino acids. Per the germline V gene, CDR1 is WNHNN and CDR2 is SYGVQD (reference sequence). Between the trimmed V and J ends, which lost 3 bases and 5 bases, there was a span of 5 bases. V is TRBV10-1 and J is TRBJ1-5, with D perhaps TRBD1 (5 bases). The input for sequencing was peripheral blood, taken on day 0 of AZD1222 vaccination. The receptor's source is an adult in good health. The CDR3: CASSEGDQPQHF. Here the CDR3 DNA reads TGCGCCAGCAGTGAAGGGGATCAGCCCCAGCATTTT.